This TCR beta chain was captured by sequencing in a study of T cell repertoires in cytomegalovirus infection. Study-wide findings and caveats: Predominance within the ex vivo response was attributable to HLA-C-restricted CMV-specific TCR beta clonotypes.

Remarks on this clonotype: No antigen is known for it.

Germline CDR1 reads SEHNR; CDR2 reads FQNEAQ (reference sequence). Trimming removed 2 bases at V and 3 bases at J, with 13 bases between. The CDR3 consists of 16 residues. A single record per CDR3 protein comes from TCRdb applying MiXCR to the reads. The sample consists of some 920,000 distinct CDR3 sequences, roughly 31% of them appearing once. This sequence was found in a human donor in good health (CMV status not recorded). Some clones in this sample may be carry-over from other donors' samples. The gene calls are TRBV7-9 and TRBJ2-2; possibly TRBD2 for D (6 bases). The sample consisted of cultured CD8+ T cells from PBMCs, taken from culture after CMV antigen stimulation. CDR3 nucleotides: TGTGCCAGCAGCTTACTCGCTTGGGAGGACACCGGGGAGCTGTTTTTT. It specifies CASSLLAWEDTGELFF.